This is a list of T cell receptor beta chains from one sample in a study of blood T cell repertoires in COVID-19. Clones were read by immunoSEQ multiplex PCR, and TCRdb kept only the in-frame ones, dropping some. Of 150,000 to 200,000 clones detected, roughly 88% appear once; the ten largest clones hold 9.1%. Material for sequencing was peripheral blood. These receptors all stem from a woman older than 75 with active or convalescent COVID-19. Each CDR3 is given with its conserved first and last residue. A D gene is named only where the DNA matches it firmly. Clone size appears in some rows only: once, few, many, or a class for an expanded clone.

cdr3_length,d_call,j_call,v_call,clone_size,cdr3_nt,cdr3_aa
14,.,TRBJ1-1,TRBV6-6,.,TGTGCCAGCAGTTACGGTTCAGGGGACACTGAAGCTTTCTTT,CASSYGSGDTEAFF
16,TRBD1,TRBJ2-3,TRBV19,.,TGTGCCAGTAGTATATCGGGACAGGGTGGTACAGATACGCAGTATTTT,CASSISGQGGTDTQYF
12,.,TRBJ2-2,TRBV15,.,TGTGCCACCAGCAGGCGTGCCGGGGAGCTGTTTTTT,CATSRRAGELFF
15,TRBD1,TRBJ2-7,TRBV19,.,TGTGCCAGTAGTATATGGGACAGGAGACCATTCACCTGGTACTTC,CASSIWDRRPFTWYF
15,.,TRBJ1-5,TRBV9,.,TGTGCCAGCAGCGTAGGGGCGAGTAGCAATCAGCCCCAGCATTTT,CASSVGASSNQPQHF
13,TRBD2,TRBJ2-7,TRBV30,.,TGTGCCTGGAGTGGGCCTCGGGGGGACGAGCAGTACTTC,CAWSGPRGDEQYF
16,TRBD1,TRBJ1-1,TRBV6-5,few,TGTGCCAGCAGTTCGGGACAGCGGCCGCTAATGGGTGAAGCTTTCTTT,CASSSGQRPLMGEAFF
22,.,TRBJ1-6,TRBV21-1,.,TGTGCCAGCAGCGGCACAAGGGACGGGACAGGGGAGGCCAACTCCTATAATTCACCCCTCCACTTT,CASSGTRDGTGEANSYNSPLHF
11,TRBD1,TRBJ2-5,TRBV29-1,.,TGCAGCCAGGGACAGGGAGAGACCCAGTACTTC,CSQGQGETQYF
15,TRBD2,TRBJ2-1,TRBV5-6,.,TGTGCCAGCAGCCTGAGGACTAGCGGTTACAATGAGCAGTTCTTC,CASSLRTSGYNEQFF
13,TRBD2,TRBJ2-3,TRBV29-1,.,TGCAGCACCGGTGGGGGGGACACAGATACGCAGTATTTT,CSTGGGDTDTQYF
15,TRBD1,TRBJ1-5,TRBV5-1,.,TGCGCCAGCAGCCTCCTGGGACAGAGCAATCAGCCCCAGCATTTT,CASSLLGQSNQPQHF
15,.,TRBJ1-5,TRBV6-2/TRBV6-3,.,TGTGCCAGCAGTTACTTGGGCAGCAAGGATCAGCCCCAGCATTTT,CASSYLGSKDQPQHF
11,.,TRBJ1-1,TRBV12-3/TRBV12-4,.,TGTGCCAGCAGTGGCCTCCGTGAAGCTTTCTTT,CASSGLREAFF
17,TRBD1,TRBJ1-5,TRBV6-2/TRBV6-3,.,TGTGCCAGCAGTTACTCGTGGCGGACAGGATCCGATCAGCCCCAGCATTTT,CASSYSWRTGSDQPQHF
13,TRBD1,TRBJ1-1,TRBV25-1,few,TGTGCCAGCATTGGACAGGGAGCCACTGAAGCTTTCTTT,CASIGQGATEAFF
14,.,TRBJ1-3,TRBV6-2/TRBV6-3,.,TGTGCCAGCACCCCAGGGACACCTGGAAACACCATATATTTT,CASTPGTPGNTIYF
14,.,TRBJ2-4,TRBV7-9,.,TGTGCCAGCAGCTTGGGAGGCGGGGAAAACATTCAGTACTTC,CASSLGGGENIQYF
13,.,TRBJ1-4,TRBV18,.,TGTGCCAGCTCACGAGGGATGAGTGAAAAACTGTTTTTT,CASSRGMSEKLFF
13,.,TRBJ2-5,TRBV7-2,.,TGTGCCAGCAGCTGGGAGACTCAAGAGACCCAGTACTTC,CASSWETQETQYF
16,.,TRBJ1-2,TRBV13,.,TGTGCCAGCAGCTTAGCCGGACAGTCACCTAACTATGGCTACACCTTC,CASSLAGQSPNYGYTF
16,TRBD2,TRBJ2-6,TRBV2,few,TGTGCCAGCTCCGGGACTACTCCCTCTGGGGCCAACGTCCTGACTTTC,CASSGTTPSGANVLTF
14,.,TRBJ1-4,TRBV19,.,TGTGCCAGTAGTATTGGGGACAACGTCTATAAACTGTTTTTT,CASSIGDNVYKLFF
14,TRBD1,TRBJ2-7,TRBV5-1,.,TGCGCCAGCAGCTCCGGGACAGCTTCCTACGAGCAGTACTTC,CASSSGTASYEQYF
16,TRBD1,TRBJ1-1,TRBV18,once,TGTGCCAGCTCACCTCTCCTAGCAGGGGGAAACACTGAAGCTTTCTTT,CASSPLLAGGNTEAFF
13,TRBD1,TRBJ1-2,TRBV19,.,TGTGCCAGTAGCCGGACAGGCGGCTATGGCTACACCTTC,CASSRTGGYGYTF
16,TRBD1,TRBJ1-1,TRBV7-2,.,TGTGCCAGCACCGACATTGGGACAGGGGGAGATACTGAAGCTTTCTTT,CASTDIGTGGDTEAFF
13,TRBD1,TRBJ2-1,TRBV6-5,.,TGTGCCAGCAGCGTGGCCCCGGACAGGGTAATGTTCTTC,CASSVAPDRVMFF
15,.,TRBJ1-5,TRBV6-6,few,TGTGCCAGCAGTACCAGGATCCCGAGCAATCAGCCCCAGCATTTT,CASSTRIPSNQPQHF
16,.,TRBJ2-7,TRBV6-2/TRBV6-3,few,TGTGCCAGCAGTTACTTTAAACAGTATTTATCCTACGAGCAGTACTTC,CASSYFKQYLSYEQYF
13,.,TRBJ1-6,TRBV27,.,TGTGCCAGTTCCCAGGTGGGGGGTTCACCCCTCCACTTT,CASSQVGGSPLHF
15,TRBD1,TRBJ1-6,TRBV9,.,TGTGCCAGCAGCGTAGCCGGGACAGGCGATTCACCCCTCCACTTT,CASSVAGTGDSPLHF
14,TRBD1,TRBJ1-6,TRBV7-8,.,TGTGCCAGCAGCCCAGGGACAGTCAATTCACCCCTCCACTTT,CASSPGTVNSPLHF
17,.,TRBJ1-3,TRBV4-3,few,TGCGCCAGCAGCCAACGGGAAGCTCTTATCTCTGGAAACACCATATATTTT,CASSQREALISGNTIYF
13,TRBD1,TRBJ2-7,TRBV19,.,TGTGCCAGTAGCCGGGACAGGGTTGGCGAGCAGTACTTC,CASSRDRVGEQYF
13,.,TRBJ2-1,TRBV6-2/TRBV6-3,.,TGTGCCAGCACCCCACCTGGGCTCAATGAGCAGTTCTTC,CASTPPGLNEQFF
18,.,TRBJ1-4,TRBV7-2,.,TGTGCCAGCAGCTTCCCCACGCAGGGGAGTGAGGCTAATGAAAAACTGTTTTTT,CASSFPTQGSEANEKLFF
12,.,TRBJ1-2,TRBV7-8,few,TGTGCCAGCAGCTTAGAAAGAGGAGTTATTTTCTTC,CASSLERGVIFF
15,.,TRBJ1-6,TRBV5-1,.,TGCGCCAGCACCTTGACCTTCGGGGGTAATTCACCCCTCCACTTT,CASTLTFGGNSPLHF
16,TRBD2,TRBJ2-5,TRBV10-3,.,TGTGCCATCAGTGAGCGGGGGGGGTTCCTGGAAGAGACCCAGTACTTC,CAISERGGFLEETQYF
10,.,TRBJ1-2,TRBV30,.,TGTGCCTGGGCTAGTAATGGCTACACCTTC,CAWASNGYTF
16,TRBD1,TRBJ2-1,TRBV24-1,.,TGTGCCACCAGTGATTCCACGACAGGGGATGGGCATGAGCAGTTCTTC,CATSDSTTGDGHEQFF